This T cell receptor (beta chain) was sequenced for a study of shared clonotypes between healthy human individuals. Study-level background: Three plates each covered CD4 naive and memory; CD8 naive two, CD8 memory one.

The CDR3 contains 15 residues. Trimming pared 0 bases from V and 2 bases from J, leaving 10 bases between. Germline loops: CDR1 MNHEY, CDR2 SVGAGI. Only in-frame clones appear in the TCRdb table, and some are missing; sequencing was by immunoSEQ multiplex PCR. There are about 600,000 clones in the sample; roughly 98% occur only once, and 0.3% to 0.35% lies in the top ten. CD8 cells regarded as naive lacked CD45RO, were positively chosen for CCR7, and omitted terminally differentiated effector memory CD45RA+ cells. All donors were healthy HIV-negative adults lacking recent acute infections or vaccinations.

Sequencing was carried out using naive CD8+ T cells sorted from blood. The clonotype was recovered from a man younger than 45 in good health. The rearrangement links TRBV6-5 to TRBJ1-1, with no clear D. This chain's CDR3 is CASSYSGRSNTEAFF. In nucleotides, the CDR3 is TGTGCCAGCAGTTACTCCGGCAGGTCCAACACTGAAGCTTTCTTT.